Each of the 22 T cell receptor beta chains below was sequenced from the same sample in a study of blood T cell repertoires in COVID-19. Sequencing used immunoSEQ multiplex PCR; TCRdb keeps in-frame clones, though not all of them. Of some 320,000 clones in the sample, 87% were seen once. Sequences were obtained from peripheral blood. Source of these receptors: a woman in her forties or fifties who had recovered from COVID-19.

J is TRBJ1-4 and V is TRBV4-2; perhaps TRBD1 as D (5 bases). The germline gives CDR1 LGHNA, CDR2 YNFKEQ. The CDR3 totals 15 residues. V was shortened by 2 bases and J by 7 bases, with 14 bases between the two germline ends. This chain's CDR3 is CASSQSGGIGEKLFF. CDR3 nucleotide sequence: TGTGCCAGCAGCCAAAGCGGGGGGATTGGTGAAAAACTGTTTTTT.

V is TRBV11-2 and J is TRBJ2-1; D may be TRBD1 (5 bases). The CDR3 consists of 14 residues. The V gene lost 1 base and the J gene lost 10 bases, with 14 bases spanning the gap. Looked up from germline, CDR1 is SGHAT and CDR2 is FQNNGV. In nucleotides, the CDR3 is TGTGCCAGCAGCTTAGTTCTGGGCAGGGTGGAGCAGTTCTTC. It encodes CASSLVLGRVEQFF.

This chain uses TRBV5-6 with TRBJ1-1; D unclear. CDR1 SGHDT and CDR2 YYEEEE come from the germline V gene. The CDR3 runs 12 residues. Trimming left V 3 bases short and J 5 bases short, with 8 bases between. This CDR3 reads CASSYERTEAFF. CDR3 bases: TGTGCCAGCAGCTACGAGAGGACTGAAGCTTTCTTT.

The CDR3 spells CASSLALAPEQYF. CDR3 DNA: TGTGCCAGCAGCTTAGCGTTGGCTCCTGAGCAGTACTTC. The chain is built from TRBV7-2 and TRBJ2-7; the D is unclear. The V gene lost 0 bases and the J gene lost 7 bases, with 10 bases spanning the gap. The CDR3 totals 13 residues. Per germline, CDR1 SGHTA and CDR2 FQGNSA.

The chain employs TRBV10-3 and TRBJ2-7, with 7 bases that match TRBD1. The CDR3 is 14 amino acids. Germline assignment: CDR1 ENHRY and CDR2 SYGVKD. J lost 3 bases, V lost 2 bases, and 4 bases had no gene match. The DNA for the CDR3 is TGTGCCATCAGTGAGGCGACAGGGTACTACGAGCAGTACTTC. This gives the protein CAISEATGYYEQYF.

This chain connects TRBV30 to TRBJ2-7, with D perhaps assigned TRBD1 or TRBD2 (6 bases each). Trimming took 5 bases from V and 5 from J, leaving 13 bases between them. CDR3 length: 12 residues. Germline assignment: CDR1 GTSNPN and CDR2 SVGIG (reference sequence). The CDR3: CAWGGQLNEQYF. The CDR3 region has the DNA TGTGCCTGGGGGGGGCAGCTTAACGAGCAGTACTTC.

This clone occurred once. The rearrangement links TRBV28 to TRBJ1-5, with D possibly matching TRBD1 (6 bases). With 7 bases removed from V and 6 bases from J, the gap between germline ends came to 13 bases. Germline CDR1 MDHEN, CDR2 SYDVKM. This CDR3 spans 13 amino acids. CDR3 sequence: CASKTGNSQPQHF. CDR3 bases: TGTGCCAGCAAAACAGGGAATAGTCAGCCCCAGCATTTT. Full variable domain (outside the CDR3, taken from reference TRBV28 and TRBJ1-5): DVKVTQSSRYLVKRTGEKVFLECVQDMDHENMFWYRQDPGLGLRLIYFSYDVKMKEKGDIPEGYSVSREKKERFSLILESASTNQTSMYLCASKTGNSQPQHFGDGTRLSIL.

This chain uses TRBV5-4 with TRBJ1-1; 9 nucleotides line up with TRBD1. This CDR3 contains 15 residues. Germline-derived CDR1 and CDR2 are SGHNT and YYREEE (reference sequence). V lost 7 bases and J lost 4; bases outside the gene matches: 11. The CDR3 loop reads CASSPLQDRGTEAFF. The CDR3, as DNA: TGTGCCAGCTCACCTTTACAGGACAGGGGCACTGAAGCTTTCTTT.

The rearrangement joins TRBV7-9 to TRBJ2-7; possibly TRBD1 for D (6 bases). CDR1 SEHNR and CDR2 FQNEAQ come from the germline V gene (reference sequence). The V and J ends lost 5 bases and 3 bases respectively, with 14 bases between them. CDR3 length: 14 residues. The CDR3 nucleotides read TGTGCCAGCAGCCCTCGGGACACAAGCTACGAGCAGTACTTC. This encodes CASSPRDTSYEQYF.

This clone was picked up a small number of times. The chain joins TRBV19 to TRBJ2-5; TRBD2 matches 7 bases. V trimming: 5 bases; J trimming: 5 bases; junction bases outside the gene matches: 14. The CDR3 totals 16 residues. In germline, CDR1 is LNHDA, CDR2 SQIVND (reference sequence). The CDR3 nucleotides are TGTGCCAGTAGTCCCCGGACGGGGCCCGGGAGGGAGACCCAGTACTTC. Its translation is CASSPRTGPGRETQYF.

The chain uses TRBV20-1 and TRBJ2-1; D is possibly TRBD2 (5 bases). The CDR3 is 14 residues long. The germline V gene has CDR1 DFQATT and CDR2 SNEGSKA (reference sequence). V was shortened by 3 bases and J by 2 bases, with 11 bases between the two germline ends. CDR3 loop: CSASRASPYNEQFF. DNA for the CDR3: TGCAGTGCTAGTAGGGCTAGCCCCTACAATGAGCAGTTCTTC.

The rearrangement uses TRBV28 and TRBJ2-5, with 12 bases lining up with TRBD1. The CDR3 is made up of 14 amino acids. V shed 8 bases, J shed 5 bases, and the junction held 6 bases outside the gene matches. Germline CDR1 MDHEN, CDR2 SYDVKM. The DNA of the CDR3 is TGTGCCAGCTGCCGGGACAGGGGGCCGGAGACCCAGTACTTC. It yields the protein CASCRDRGPETQYF.

The chain has TRBV2 and TRBJ2-2; 9 nucleotides align to TRBD1. V dropped 7 bases and J dropped 4; count of bases not matched to a gene: 4. Germline CDR1 and CDR2: SNHLY and FYNNEI. The CDR3 runs to 14 residues. The CDR3 loop is CASTEDRGTGELFF. In DNA form, the CDR3 reads TGTGCCAGCACTGAGGACAGGGGCACCGGGGAGCTGTTTTTT.

The count of this clone is one. The J gene is TRBJ2-2, the V gene TRBV6-5; 7 bases are shared with TRBD2. This CDR3 has 13 residues. J gave up 7 bases and V 8 bases, and 7 bases lay outside the gene matches. Germline CDR1 and CDR2: MNHEY and SVGAGI. CDR3: CASSRGRDGELFF. DNA of the CDR3: TGTGCCAGCTCGAGAGGGAGGGACGGGGAGCTGTTTTTT.

The V gene is TRBV30, the J gene TRBJ1-6, with a weak D call TRBD1 (5 bases). The CDR3 spans 16 residues. Trimming removed 4 bases at V and 1 base at J, with 14 bases between. CDR1 GTSNPN and CDR2 SVGIG come from the germline V gene (reference sequence). The CDR3 nucleotides are TGTGCCTGGACCAACCATGGGGGGTCCTATAATTCACCCCTCCACTTT. This encodes CAWTNHGGSYNSPLHF.

The rearrangement joins TRBV28 to TRBJ1-6; D gene ambiguous. Trimming cost V 2 bases and J 10 bases, with 15 bases left between them. Per the germline V gene, CDR1 is MDHEN and CDR2 is SYDVKM. This CDR3 is built from 15 residues. For the CDR3, the DNA is TGTGCCAGCAGTTTAATGCAGAGGTTTAACTCACCCCTCCACTTT. Amino acids: CASSLMQRFNSPLHF. Using reference TRBV28 and TRBJ1-6 for the parts outside the CDR3, the full variable domain is DVKVTQSSRYLVKRTGEKVFLECVQDMDHENMFWYRQDPGLGLRLIYFSYDVKMKEKGDIPEGYSVSREKKERFSLILESASTNQTSMYLCASSLMQRFNSPLHFGNGTRLTVT.

The rearrangement joins TRBV18 to TRBJ2-1; 11 bases match TRBD2. This CDR3 is built from 15 residues. CDR1 and CDR2 (germline): KGHSH, LQKENI. The V and J ends lost 7 bases and 5 bases, in that order; junction bases with no gene match: 7. The CDR3 DNA reads TGTGCCAGCTACCCTAGCGGGGGGTTACACAATGAGCAGTTCTTC. This gives the protein CASYPSGGLHNEQFF.

The chain recombines TRBV7-2 with TRBJ1-1; a weak D match, TRBD1 (5 bases). This CDR3 contains 13 residues. Germline V gives CDR1 SGHTA, CDR2 FQGNSA. V was shortened by 1 base and J by 12 bases, with 15 bases between the two germline ends. The CDR3 DNA reads TGTGCCAGCAGCTTAGATTTGGGGCAGTCGTCTTTCTTT. This translates into CASSLDLGQSSFF.

This chain connects TRBV4-3 to TRBJ2-7; D is perhaps TRBD1 (6 bases). This CDR3 has 14 residues. CDR1 and CDR2 from the germline V gene are LGHNA and YSLEER. V lost 0 bases, J lost 7 bases, and 13 bases lay in between. The DNA of the CDR3 is TGCGCCAGCAGCCAAGATATGCCAGGGGATGAGCAGTACTTC. This gives the protein CASSQDMPGDEQYF.

Concerning this clone: One end of the junction is discordant with germline, which a read error may explain. The chain employs TRBV19 and TRBJ2-2; 11 bases fit TRBD1. Germline V gene data show CDR1 as LNHDA and CDR2 as SQIVND (reference sequence). CDR3 length: 13 amino acids. Here the CDR3 reads CASIPVGGQGVSF. CDR3 DNA: TGTGCCAGTATTCCAGTTGGGGGACAGGGGGTTTCTTTT.

This sequence joins TRBV6-1 and TRBJ2-2, with 7 bases matching TRBD2. CDR1 and CDR2 from the germline V gene are MNHNS and SASEGT. V gave up 1 base and J gave up 5 bases; unmatched junction bases: 10. This CDR3 is 17 amino acids long. The CDR3 bases are TGTGCCAGCAGTGAAGTTTTGCGGGGGAGCTCGACCGGGGAGCTGTTTTTT. Its protein is CASSEVLRGSSTGELFF.

The CDR3 nucleotides read TGTGCCAGCAGCGTTGACAGGGTTGGAGAGCAGTACTTC. It specifies CASSVDRVGEQYF. The chain joins TRBV7-9 to TRBJ2-7; 7 positions match TRBD1. The germline CDR1 and CDR2 sequences are SEHNR and FQNEAQ (reference sequence). The CDR3 covers 13 residues. V shed 5 bases and J 7 bases; nucleotides not matched to a gene: 8.